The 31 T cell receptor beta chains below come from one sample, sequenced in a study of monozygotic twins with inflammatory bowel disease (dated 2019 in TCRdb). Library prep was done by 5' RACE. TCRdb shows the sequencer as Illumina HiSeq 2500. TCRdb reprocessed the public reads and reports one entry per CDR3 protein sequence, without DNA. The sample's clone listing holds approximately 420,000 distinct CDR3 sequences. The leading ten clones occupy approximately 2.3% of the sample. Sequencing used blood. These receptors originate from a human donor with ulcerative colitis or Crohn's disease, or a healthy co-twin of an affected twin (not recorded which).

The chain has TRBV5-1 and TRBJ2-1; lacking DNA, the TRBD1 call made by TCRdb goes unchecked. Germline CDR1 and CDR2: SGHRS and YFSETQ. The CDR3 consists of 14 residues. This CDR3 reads CASSLGAGANEQFF.

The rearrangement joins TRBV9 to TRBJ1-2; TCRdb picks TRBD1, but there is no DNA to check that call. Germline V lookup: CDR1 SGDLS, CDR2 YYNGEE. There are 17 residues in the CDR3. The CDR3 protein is CASSVDGRGTSPTGVTF.

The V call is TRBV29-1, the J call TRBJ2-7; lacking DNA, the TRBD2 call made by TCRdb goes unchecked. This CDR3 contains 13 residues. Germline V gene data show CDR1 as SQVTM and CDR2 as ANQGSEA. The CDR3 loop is CSVVRITGGEQYF.

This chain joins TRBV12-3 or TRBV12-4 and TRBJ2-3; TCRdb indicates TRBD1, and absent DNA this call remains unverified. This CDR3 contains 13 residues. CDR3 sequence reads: CASLGRVTDTQYF.

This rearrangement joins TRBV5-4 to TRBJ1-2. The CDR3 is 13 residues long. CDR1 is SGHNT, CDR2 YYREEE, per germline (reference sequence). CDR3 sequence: CASSLWTSYGYTF.

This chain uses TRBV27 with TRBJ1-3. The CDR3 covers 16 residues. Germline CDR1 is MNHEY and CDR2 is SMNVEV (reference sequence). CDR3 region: CASSSGTPASGNTIYF.

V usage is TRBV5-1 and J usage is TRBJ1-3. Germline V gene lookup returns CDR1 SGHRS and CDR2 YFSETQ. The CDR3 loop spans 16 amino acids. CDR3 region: CASSSGLQHSGNTIYF.

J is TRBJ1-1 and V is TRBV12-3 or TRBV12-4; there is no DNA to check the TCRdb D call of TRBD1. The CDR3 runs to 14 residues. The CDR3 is CASSQGHMNTEAFF.

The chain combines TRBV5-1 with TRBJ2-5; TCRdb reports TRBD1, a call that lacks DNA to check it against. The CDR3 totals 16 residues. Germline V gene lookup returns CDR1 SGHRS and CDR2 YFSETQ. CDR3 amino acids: CASSLWATASGETQYF.

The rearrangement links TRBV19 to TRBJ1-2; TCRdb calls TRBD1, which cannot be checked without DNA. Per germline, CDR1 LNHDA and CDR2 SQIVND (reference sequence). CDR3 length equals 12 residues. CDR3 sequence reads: CASRTGFYSYTF. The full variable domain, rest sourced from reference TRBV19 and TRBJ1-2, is DGGITQSPKYLFRKEGQNVTLSCEQNLNHDAMYWYRQDPGQGLRLIYYSQIVNDFQKGDIAEGYSVSREKKESFPLTVTSAQKNPTAFYLCASRTGFYSYTFGSGTRLTVV.

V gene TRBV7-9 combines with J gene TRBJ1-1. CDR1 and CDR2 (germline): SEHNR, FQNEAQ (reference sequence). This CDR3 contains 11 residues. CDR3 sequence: CASQEAAEAFF.

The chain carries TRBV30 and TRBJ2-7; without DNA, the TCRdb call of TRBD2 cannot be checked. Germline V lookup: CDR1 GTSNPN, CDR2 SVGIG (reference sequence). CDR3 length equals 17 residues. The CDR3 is CAWSVPNIEREGSEQYF.

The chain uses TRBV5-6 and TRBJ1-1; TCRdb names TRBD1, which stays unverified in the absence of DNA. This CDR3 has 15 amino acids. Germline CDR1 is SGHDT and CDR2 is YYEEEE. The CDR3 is CASSYRTVTDTEAFF.

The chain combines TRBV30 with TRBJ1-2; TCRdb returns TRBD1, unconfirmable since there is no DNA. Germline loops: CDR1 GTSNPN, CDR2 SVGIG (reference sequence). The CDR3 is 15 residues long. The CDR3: CVSLGTGGANYGYTF.

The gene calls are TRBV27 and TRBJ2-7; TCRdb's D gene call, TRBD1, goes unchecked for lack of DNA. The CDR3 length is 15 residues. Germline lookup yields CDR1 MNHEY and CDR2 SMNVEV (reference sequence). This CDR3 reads CASSSPGLGAYEQYF.

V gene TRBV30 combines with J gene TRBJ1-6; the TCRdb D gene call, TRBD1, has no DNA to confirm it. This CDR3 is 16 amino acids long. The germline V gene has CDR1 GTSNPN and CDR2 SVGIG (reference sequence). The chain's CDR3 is CAWRRPQPGIGSPLHF. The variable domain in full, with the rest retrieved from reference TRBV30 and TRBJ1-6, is SQTIHQWPATLVQPVGSPLSLECTVEGTSNPNLYWYRQAAGRGLQLLFYSVGIGQISSEVPQNLSASRPQDRQFILSSKKLLLSDSGFYLCAWRRPQPGIGSPLHFGNGTRLTVT.

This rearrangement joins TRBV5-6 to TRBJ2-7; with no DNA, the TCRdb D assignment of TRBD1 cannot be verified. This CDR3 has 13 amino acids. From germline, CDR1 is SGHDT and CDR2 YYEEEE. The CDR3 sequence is CASSDPGFAEQYF.

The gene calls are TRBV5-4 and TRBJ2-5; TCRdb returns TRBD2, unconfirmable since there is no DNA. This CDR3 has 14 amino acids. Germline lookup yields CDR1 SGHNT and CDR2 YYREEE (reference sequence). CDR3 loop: CASSRLPAGETQYF.

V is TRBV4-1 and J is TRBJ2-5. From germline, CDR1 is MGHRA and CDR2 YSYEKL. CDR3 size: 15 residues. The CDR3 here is CASSQDKQTFETQYF.

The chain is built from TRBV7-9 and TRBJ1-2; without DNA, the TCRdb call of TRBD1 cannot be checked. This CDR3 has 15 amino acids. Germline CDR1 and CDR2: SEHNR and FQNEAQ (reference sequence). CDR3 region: CASSPAIAGQGGYTF.

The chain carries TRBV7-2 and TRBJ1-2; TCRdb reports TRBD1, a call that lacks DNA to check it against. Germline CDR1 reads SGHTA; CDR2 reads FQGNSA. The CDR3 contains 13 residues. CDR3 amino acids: CASSLKQGIGYTF.

The CDR3 protein is CASSGTGYNSPLHF. This chain joins TRBV5-1 and TRBJ1-6; without DNA, the TCRdb call of TRBD1 cannot be checked. Germline V gene data show CDR1 as SGHRS and CDR2 as YFSETQ. The CDR3 has 14 residues. The whole variable domain, filled in from reference TRBV5-1 and TRBJ1-6, reads KAGVTQTPRYLIKTRGQQVTLSCSPISGHRSVSWYQQTPGQGLQFLFEYFSETQRNKGNFPGRFSGRQFSNSRSEMNVSTLELGDSALYLCASSGTGYNSPLHFGNGTRLTVT.

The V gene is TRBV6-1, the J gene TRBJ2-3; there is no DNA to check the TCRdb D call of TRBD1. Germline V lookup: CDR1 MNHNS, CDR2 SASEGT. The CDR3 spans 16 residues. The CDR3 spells CASTPLSGEVTDTQYF.

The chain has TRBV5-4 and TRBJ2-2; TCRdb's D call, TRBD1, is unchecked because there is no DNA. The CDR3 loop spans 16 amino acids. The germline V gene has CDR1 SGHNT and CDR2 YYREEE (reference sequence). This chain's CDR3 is CASSLPSGGRTGELFF.

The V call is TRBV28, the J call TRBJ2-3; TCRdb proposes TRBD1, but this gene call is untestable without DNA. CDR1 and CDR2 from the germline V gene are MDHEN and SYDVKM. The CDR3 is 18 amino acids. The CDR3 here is CASSLLTGGLSSTDTQYF.

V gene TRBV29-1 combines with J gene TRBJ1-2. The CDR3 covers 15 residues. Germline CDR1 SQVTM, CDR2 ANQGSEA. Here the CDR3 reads CSVWGGTAASYGYTF.

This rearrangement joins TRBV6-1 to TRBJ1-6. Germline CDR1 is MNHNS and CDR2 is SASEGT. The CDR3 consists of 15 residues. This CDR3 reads CASSEQGPVGSPLHF.

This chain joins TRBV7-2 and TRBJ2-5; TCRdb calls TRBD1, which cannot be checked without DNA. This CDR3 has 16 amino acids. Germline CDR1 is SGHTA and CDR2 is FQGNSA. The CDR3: CASSPPAGQGGETQYF.

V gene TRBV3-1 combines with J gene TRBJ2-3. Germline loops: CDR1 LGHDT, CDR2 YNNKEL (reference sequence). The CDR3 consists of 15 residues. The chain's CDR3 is CASSQDILTGVTQYF.

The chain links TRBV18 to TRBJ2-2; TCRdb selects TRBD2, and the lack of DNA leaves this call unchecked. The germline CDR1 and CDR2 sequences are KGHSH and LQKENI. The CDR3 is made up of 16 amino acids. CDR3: CASSPSGRSYSGELFF.

Here the CDR3 reads CASSEKRQGGTGELFF. The chain carries TRBV2 and TRBJ2-2; the D gene TCRdb calls, TRBD1, cannot be checked with no DNA. The germline gives CDR1 SNHLY, CDR2 FYNNEI. The CDR3 is 16 amino acids. The entire variable domain, with the rest obtained from reference TRBV2 and TRBJ2-2, is as follows: EPEVTQTPSHQVTQMGQEVILRCVPISNHLYFYWYRQILGQKVEFLVSFYNNEISEKSEIFDDQFSVERPDGSNFTLKIRSTKLEDSAMYFCASSEKRQGGTGELFFGEGSRLTVL.